These T cell receptor beta chains were read from a single sample in a study of blood T cell repertoires in COVID-19. Profiled with immunoSEQ multiplex PCR; TCRdb holds only in-frame clones, not every one. This sample yields over 55,000 clones, of which around 87% are seen a single time; 8.3% belongs to the top ten. The sequenced material came from peripheral blood. The receptors were sampled from a man aged 50-60 years with active COVID-19. CDR3s include the opening cysteine and the closing phenylalanine or tryptophan. The D gene is left open where the match is weak. The listing skips clone size in some rows; elsewhere it reads once, few, many or a size class.

.	.	TRBV7-2	TRBJ2-2	CASSQAHANTGELFF	TGTGCCAGCAGCCAAGCGCACGCGAACACCGGGGAGCTGTTTTTT
TRBD1	.	TRBV6-5	TRBJ2-7	CASSFLRTGFYEQYF	TGTGCCAGCAGTTTCCTAAGGACAGGGTTCTACGAGCAGTACTTC
TRBD1	few	TRBV16	TRBJ1-5	CASSPWTGNGNQPQHF	TGTGCCAGCAGCCCTTGGACAGGGAACGGCAATCAGCCCCAGCATTTT
.	.	TRBV28	TRBJ1-1	CASRGGWNTEAFF	TGTGCCAGCAGGGGGGGGTGGAACACTGAAGCTTTCTTT
TRBD2	.	TRBV4-1	TRBJ2-4	CASSQAAGASGAKNIQYF	TGCGCCAGCAGCCAAGCAGCCGGGGCTAGCGGAGCCAAAAACATTCAGTACTTC
TRBD2	few	TRBV30	TRBJ2-4	CAWRTAGGNIQYF	TGTGCCTGGAGGACGGCGGGAGGAAACATTCAGTACTTC
TRBD1	once	TRBV7-9	TRBJ2-5	CASSSGTGNQETQYF	TGTGCCAGCAGCTCCGGGACAGGGAATCAAGAGACCCAGTACTTC
TRBD2	.	TRBV16	TRBJ2-1	CASSQPGTSGAGYNEQFF	TGTGCCAGCAGCCAACCCGGGACTAGCGGGGCTGGTTACAATGAGCAGTTCTTC
TRBD1	.	TRBV24-1	TRBJ2-2	CATSDSGQGASGELFF	TGTGCCACCAGTGATTCTGGACAGGGGGCGTCCGGGGAGCTGTTTTTT
.	.	TRBV7-2	TRBJ1-4	CASSLLSQGNEKLFF	TGTGCCAGCAGCTTATTATCTCAGGGGAATGAAAAACTGTTTTTT
TRBD2	.	TRBV7-2	TRBJ2-1	CASSLATSGGSSYNEQFF	TGTGCCAGCAGCTTAGCTACTAGCGGGGGGAGCTCCTACAATGAGCAGTTCTTC
.	.	TRBV30	TRBJ1-2	CAWHERGPGGYTF	TGTGCCTGGCACGAGCGGGGGCCGGGAGGCTACACCTTC
.	.	TRBV4-2	TRBJ1-2	CASSQDLEGITNYGYTF	TGTGCCAGCAGCCAAGATCTGGAGGGAATTACTAACTATGGCTACACCTTC
TRBD1	.	TRBV4-3	TRBJ1-3	CASSQEDRGSGNTIYF	TGCGCCAGCAGCCAAGAAGACAGGGGGTCTGGAAACACCATATATTTT
.	.	TRBV28	TRBJ1-2	CASSLLQQTNYGYTF	TGTGCCAGCAGTTTATTGCAACAGACTAACTATGGCTACACCTTC
TRBD1	.	TRBV30	TRBJ2-5	CAWIDRGQGETQYF	TGTGCCTGGATCGACAGGGGGCAGGGGGAGACCCAGTACTTC
.	.	TRBV10-3	TRBJ1-6	CAIRQGTYNSPLHF	TGTGCCATCAGACAGGGAACCTATAATTCACCCCTCCACTTT
TRBD2	.	TRBV27	TRBJ2-1	CASSSTRLAASYNEQFF	TGTGCCAGCAGTTCCACAAGACTAGCGGCCTCCTACAATGAGCAGTTCTTC
TRBD1	.	TRBV11-3	TRBJ2-1	CASSGGDRGPAEQFF	TGTGCCAGCTCGGGGGGGGACAGGGGGCCCGCTGAGCAGTTCTTC
.	.	TRBV20-1	TRBJ2-1	CSAMGGHEQFF	TGCAGCGCGATGGGGGGGCATGAGCAGTTCTTC